Listed here are 8 T cell receptor beta chains from one sample, sequenced in a study of human T cells and chemical hapten exposure. The time point: pre-sensitization, week 0. The treatment here: therapeutic diphenylcyclopropenone sensitization with weekly scalp DPC. TCRdb re-called the RACE reads with MiXCR, one entry per CDR3 protein. Counted here are some 38,000 distinct CDR3 sequences, roughly 7.6% occurring once; the ten biggest clones make up 1.3%. Sequenced material: whole blood, taken in connection with sensitization to the hapten diphenylcyclopropenone (DPC). All receptors derive from a woman in her fifties or sixties with alopecia areata. Some clones in this sample may be carry-over from other donors' samples.

The rearrangement links TRBV14 to TRBJ2-7; TRBD1 aligns across 7 bases. V trimming: 1 base; J trimming: 0 bases; junction bases outside the gene matches: 6. Germline V gives CDR1 SGHDN, CDR2 FVKESK. The CDR3 sequence is 16 residues long. CDR3 sequence reads: CASSQGVGQSSYEQYF. The CDR3 nucleotides read TGTGCCAGCAGCCAAGGGGTGGGACAGAGCTCCTACGAGCAGTACTTC.

This clonotype appeared a few times. The chain carries TRBV29-1 and TRBJ2-1; the D is unclear. Trimming left V 4 bases short and J 7 bases short, with 5 bases between. Germline assignment: CDR1 SQVTM and CDR2 ANQGSEA. The CDR3 length is 10 residues. The CDR3 DNA reads as TGCAGCGTTGCCCAGAATGAGCAGTTCTTC. It translates to CSVAQNEQFF.

This clonotype was found a few times. The chain uses TRBV2 and TRBJ2-1; 9 positions match TRBD1. V dropped 4 bases and J dropped 7; count of bases not matched to a gene: 11. The CDR3 totals 16 residues. Germline V CDR1 and CDR2: SNHLY, FYNNEI. CDR3 residues: CASSAYGTGRVNEQFF. CDR3 bases: TGTGCCAGCAGTGCTTACGGGACAGGGAGAGTGAATGAGCAGTTCTTC.

V is TRBV20-1 and J is TRBJ1-1; D remains ambiguous. Germline-derived CDR1 and CDR2 are DFQATT and SNEGSKA (reference sequence). This CDR3 is 10 amino acids long. Here the CDR3 reads CTTANTEAFF. The CDR3, as DNA: TGCACCACGGCTAATACTGAAGCTTTCTTT.

This clonotype was detected many times. The chain recombines TRBV3-1 with TRBJ2-1; D gene ambiguous. V lost 4 bases and J lost 5, with 9 bases in between. In germline, CDR1 is LGHDT, CDR2 YNNKEL (reference sequence). The CDR3 loop spans 13 amino acids. The CDR3 bases are TGTGCCAGCAGCCTCTTTCGGGACAATGAGCAGTTCTTC. It translates to CASSLFRDNEQFF.

This clonotype has only a few counts. The chain combines TRBV7-2 with TRBJ2-1, with D tentatively TRBD1 (5 bases). The V and J ends lost 4 bases and 2 bases respectively, with 9 bases between them. This CDR3 contains 14 residues. The germline V gene has CDR1 SGHTA and CDR2 FQGNSA. This CDR3 is CASSYQGPYNEQFF. CDR3 bases: TGTGCCAGCAGCTACCAGGGCCCCTACAATGAGCAGTTCTTC.

This clonotype was detected many times. The chain uses TRBV7-2 and TRBJ2-7; D is possibly TRBD1 or TRBD2 (7 bases each). Germline-derived CDR1 and CDR2 are SGHTA and FQGNSA. The CDR3 has 15 amino acids. V was shortened by 5 bases and J by 1 base, with 15 bases between the two germline ends. This chain's CDR3 is CASSAGDSLSYEQYF. The CDR3, as DNA: TGTGCCAGCAGCGCGGGGGACAGCTTATCCTACGAGCAGTACTTC.

This clonotype was detected ten times or more. The V and J genes are TRBV5-1 and TRBJ2-3; no clear D gene. V was pared by 2 bases and J by 0 bases, with 10 bases between. From germline, CDR1 is SGHRS and CDR2 YFSETQ. This CDR3 has 15 residues. CDR3 nucleotide sequence: TGCGCCAGCAGCTTAGGAATGACTAGCACAGATACGCAGTATTTT. Translating gives CASSLGMTSTDTQYF.